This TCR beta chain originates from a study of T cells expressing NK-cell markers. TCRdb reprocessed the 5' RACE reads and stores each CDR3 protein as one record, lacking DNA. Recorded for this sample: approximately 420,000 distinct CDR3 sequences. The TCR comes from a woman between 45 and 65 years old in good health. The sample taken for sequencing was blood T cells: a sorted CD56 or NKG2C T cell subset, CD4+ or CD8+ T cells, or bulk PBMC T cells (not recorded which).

CDR3 in amino acids: CASSSVFPYNEQFF. V and J are TRBV5-1 and TRBJ2-1. Germline V lookup: CDR1 SGHRS, CDR2 YFSETQ. CDR3 length: 14 amino acids.